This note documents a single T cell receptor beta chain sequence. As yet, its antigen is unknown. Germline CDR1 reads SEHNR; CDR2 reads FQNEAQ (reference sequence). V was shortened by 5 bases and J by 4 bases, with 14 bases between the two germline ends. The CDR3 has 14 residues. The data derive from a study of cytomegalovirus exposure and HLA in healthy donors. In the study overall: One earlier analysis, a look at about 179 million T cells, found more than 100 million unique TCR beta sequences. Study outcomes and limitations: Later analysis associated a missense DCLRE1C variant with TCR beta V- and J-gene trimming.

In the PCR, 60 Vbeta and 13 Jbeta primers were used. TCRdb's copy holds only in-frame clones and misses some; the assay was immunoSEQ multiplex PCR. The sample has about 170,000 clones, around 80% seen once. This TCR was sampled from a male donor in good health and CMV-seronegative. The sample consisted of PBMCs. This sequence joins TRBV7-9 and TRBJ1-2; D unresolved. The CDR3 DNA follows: TGTGCCAGCAGCCCCCCTGTGAGGATCTATGGCTACACCTTC. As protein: CASSPPVRIYGYTF. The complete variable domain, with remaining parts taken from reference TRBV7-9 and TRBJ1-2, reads DTGVSQNPRHKITKRGQNVTFRCDPISEHNRLYWYRQTLGQGPEFLTYFQNEAQLEKSRLLSDRFSAERPKGSFSTLEIQRTEQGDSAMYLCASSPPVRIYGYTFGSGTRLTVV.